The entry below gives a single T cell receptor beta chain sequence along with its context. Original methodology: How many nucleated cells were present was estimated from reference gene primer amplification. TCRdb's copy holds only in-frame clones and misses some; the assay was immunoSEQ multiplex PCR. The V and J calls and clone size come from that table; D and trimming were worked out from the DNA. Among about 300,000 clones listed, approximately 83% were seen once. The CDR3 is made up of 15 amino acids. The germline V gene encodes CDR1 SEHNR and CDR2 FQNEAQ (reference sequence). V gave up 3 bases and J gave up 7 bases; unmatched junction bases: 6. The data stem from a study of blood T cell repertoires in COVID-19. Two consecutive negative NP/OP PCR tests, clearance, or resolved symptoms defined Cohort 3 recovery.

This clonotype was obtained from a man aged 25 to 45 who had recovered from COVID-19. Material: PBMCs or T cells enriched from blood (not recorded which). The chain recombines TRBV7-9 with TRBJ2-1; 10 bases are a match to TRBD2. The CDR3 here is CASSFRLAGANEQFF. The CDR3 DNA follows: TGTGCCAGCAGCTTCCGACTAGCGGGTGCGAATGAGCAGTTCTTC.